Following are 8 T cell receptor beta chains from one sample sequenced in a study of OX40 agonist ivuxolimab in advanced cancers. TCRdb's table, derived via immunoSEQ multiplex PCR, lists solely in-frame clones and lacks some. The sample contains about 61,000 clones, about 90% of which appear only once. Sample: CD4+ or CD8+ T cells sorted from blood, taken in a trial of the OX40 agonist ivuxolimab. These receptors originate from an adult with an advanced solid tumor such as melanoma, head and neck, liver or kidney cancer.

CDR3 sequence (DNA): TGTGCCACCAGCAGAGATAACGGCGGAACAAATGGCTACACCTTC. As protein: CATSRDNGGTNGYTF. The chain couples TRBV15 to TRBJ1-2, with unresolved D. CDR1 LNHNV and CDR2 YYDKDF come from the germline V gene (reference sequence). Trimming cost V 0 bases and J 6 bases, with 14 bases left between them. The CDR3 covers 15 residues.

This clone was detected once. The V gene is TRBV7-6, the J gene TRBJ2-5, with D perhaps TRBD2 (5 bases). V dropped 5 bases and J dropped 7 bases, with 14 bases sitting between them. CDR1 SGHVS and CDR2 FNYEAQ come from the germline V gene. The CDR3 runs 13 residues. CDR3 DNA sequence: TGTGCCAGCAGCCGAGCGGATTTTTGGACCCAGTACTTC. This encodes CASSRADFWTQYF.

The rearrangement uses TRBV2 and TRBJ1-1, with D hard to call. The CDR3 contains 13 residues. The V gene lost 3 bases and the J gene lost 1 base, with 6 bases spanning the gap. Germline V gives CDR1 SNHLY, CDR2 FYNNEI. The CDR3: CASSDPGNTEAFF. The CDR3 DNA reads TGTGCCAGCAGTGATCCCGGGAACACTGAAGCTTTCTTT.

The chain links TRBV28 to TRBJ1-5; maybe TRBD1 (6 bases). The CDR3 has 15 residues. V lost 2 bases and J 7 bases, leaving 15 bases between the germline ends. Germline V gene lookup returns CDR1 MDHEN and CDR2 SYDVKM. CDR3: CASSLRGGGRQPQHF. The CDR3 region has the DNA TGTGCCAGCAGTTTAAGAGGGGGTGGGCGACAGCCCCAGCATTTT.

The chain has TRBV6-1 and TRBJ1-2; D may be TRBD1 (5 bases). The germline V gene encodes CDR1 MNHNS and CDR2 SASEGT. V was clipped by 6 bases and J by 8 bases, with 13 bases between them. The CDR3 totals 12 residues. This chain's CDR3 is CASRDPGHGYTF. The CDR3 DNA is TGTGCCAGCAGGGATCCAGGGCACGGCTACACCTTC.

This sequence joins TRBV27 and TRBJ2-4; no reliable D call. Germline V CDR1 and CDR2: MNHEY, SMNVEV (reference sequence). The CDR3 loop spans 15 amino acids. V dropped 6 bases and J dropped 0 bases, with 12 bases sitting between them. The CDR3 nucleotides are TGTGCCAGCAGACGTAGTTCACTAGCCAAAAACATTCAGTACTTC. It yields the protein CASRRSSLAKNIQYF.

The V gene is TRBV4-1, the J gene TRBJ2-3, with TRBD2 matching over 8 bases. Looked up from germline, CDR1 is MGHRA and CDR2 is YSYEKL. The CDR3 runs 15 residues. The V and J ends lost 1 base and 3 bases, in that order; junction bases with no gene match: 3. The CDR3 DNA follows: TGCGCCAGCAGCCAAGTGTTAGCGGGGACAGATACGCAGTATTTT. Its translation: CASSQVLAGTDTQYF.

This clone appeared a single time. V is TRBV7-8 and J is TRBJ1-3, with D perhaps TRBD1 (5 bases). This CDR3 has 15 residues. Germline lookup yields CDR1 SGHVS and CDR2 FQNEAQ. Trimming took 2 bases from V and 4 from J, leaving 12 bases between them. The chain's CDR3 is CASSLSQVAGNTIYF. The CDR3 DNA reads as TGTGCCAGCAGCTTATCACAGGTGGCAGGAAACACCATATATTTT.